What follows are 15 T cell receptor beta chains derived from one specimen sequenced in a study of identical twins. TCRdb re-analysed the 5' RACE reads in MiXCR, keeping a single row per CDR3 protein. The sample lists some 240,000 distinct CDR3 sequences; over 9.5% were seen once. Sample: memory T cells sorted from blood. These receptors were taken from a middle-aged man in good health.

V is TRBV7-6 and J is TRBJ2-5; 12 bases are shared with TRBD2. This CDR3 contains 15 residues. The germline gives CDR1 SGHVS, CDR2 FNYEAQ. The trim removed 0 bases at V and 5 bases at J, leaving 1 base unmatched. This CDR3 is CASSLAGLAGETQYF. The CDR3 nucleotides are TGTGCCAGCAGCTTAGCTGGACTAGCGGGGGAGACCCAGTACTTC.

The CDR3 DNA follows: TGTGCCAGCGGCAGGGGAAGGGCCTCTGGGGCCAACGTCCTGACTTTC. Amino acid sequence: CASGRGRASGANVLTF. V gene TRBV6-2 or TRBV6-3 combines with J gene TRBJ2-6; possible D gene TRBD1, 6 bases. CDR1 and CDR2 from the germline V gene are MNHEY and SVGEGT. The CDR3 has 16 amino acids. Deletions cut 8 bases from V and 0 bases from J, with 14 bases between.

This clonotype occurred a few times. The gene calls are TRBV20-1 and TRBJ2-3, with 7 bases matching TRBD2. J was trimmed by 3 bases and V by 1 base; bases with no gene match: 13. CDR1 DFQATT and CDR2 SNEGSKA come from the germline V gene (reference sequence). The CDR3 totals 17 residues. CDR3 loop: CSARGRKAGKGTDTQYF. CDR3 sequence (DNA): TGCAGTGCTAGAGGCCGAAAAGCGGGAAAGGGGACAGATACGCAGTATTTT.

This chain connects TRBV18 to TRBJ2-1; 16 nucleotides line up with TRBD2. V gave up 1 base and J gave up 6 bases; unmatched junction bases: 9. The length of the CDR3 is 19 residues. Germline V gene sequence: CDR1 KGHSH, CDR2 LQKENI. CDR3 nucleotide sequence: TGTGCCAGCTCACCACTGTCCGGGACTAGCGGGGGGGCCAGCAATGAGCAGTTCTTC. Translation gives CASSPLSGTSGGASNEQFF.

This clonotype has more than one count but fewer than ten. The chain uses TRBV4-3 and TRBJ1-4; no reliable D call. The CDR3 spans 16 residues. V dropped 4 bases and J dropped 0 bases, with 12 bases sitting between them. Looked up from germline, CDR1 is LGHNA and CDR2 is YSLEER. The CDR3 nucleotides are TGCGCCAGCAGCCGCAGATCGTATGCAACTAATGAAAAACTGTTTTTT. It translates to CASSRRSYATNEKLFF.

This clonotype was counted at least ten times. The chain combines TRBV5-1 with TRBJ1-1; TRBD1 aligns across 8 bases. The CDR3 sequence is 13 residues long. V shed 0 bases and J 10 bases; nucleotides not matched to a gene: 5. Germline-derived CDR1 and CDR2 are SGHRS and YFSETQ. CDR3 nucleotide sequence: TGCGCCAGCAGCTTGGGATTAGACAGGGGAGCTTTCTTT. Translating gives CASSLGLDRGAFF.

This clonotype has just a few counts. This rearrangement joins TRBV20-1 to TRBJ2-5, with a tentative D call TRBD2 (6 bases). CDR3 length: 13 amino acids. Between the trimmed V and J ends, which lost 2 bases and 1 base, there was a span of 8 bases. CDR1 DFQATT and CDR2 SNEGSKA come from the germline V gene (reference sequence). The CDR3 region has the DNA TGCAGTGCTAGAAGGACTACCCAAGAGACCCAGTACTTC. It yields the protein CSARRTTQETQYF.

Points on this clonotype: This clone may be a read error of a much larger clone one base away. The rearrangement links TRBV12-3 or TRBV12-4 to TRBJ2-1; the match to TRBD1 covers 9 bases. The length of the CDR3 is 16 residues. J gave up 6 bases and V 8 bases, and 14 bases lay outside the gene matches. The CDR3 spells CASGPTGGKMGNEQFF. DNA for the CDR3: TGTGCCAGCGGACCCACAGGGGGCAAAATGGGCAATGAGCAGTTCTTC.

Here the CDR3 reads CATTGTGGYIGELFF. CDR3 DNA: TGTGCCACCACCGGGACAGGGGGTTACATCGGGGAGCTGTTTTTT. The genes are TRBV19 and TRBJ2-2; 11 positions match TRBD1. The ends lost 10 bases at V and 7 bases at J; junction bases unmatched: 11. Germline V gene data show CDR1 as LNHDA and CDR2 as SQIVND (reference sequence). The CDR3 covers 15 residues.

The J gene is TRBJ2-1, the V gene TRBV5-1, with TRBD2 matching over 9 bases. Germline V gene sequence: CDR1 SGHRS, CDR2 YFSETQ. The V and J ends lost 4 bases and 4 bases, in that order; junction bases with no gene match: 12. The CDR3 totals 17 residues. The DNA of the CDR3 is TGCGCCAGCAGCCCCCGGACCTTAGCGGGGGATTACAATGAGCAGTTCTTC. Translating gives CASSPRTLAGDYNEQFF.

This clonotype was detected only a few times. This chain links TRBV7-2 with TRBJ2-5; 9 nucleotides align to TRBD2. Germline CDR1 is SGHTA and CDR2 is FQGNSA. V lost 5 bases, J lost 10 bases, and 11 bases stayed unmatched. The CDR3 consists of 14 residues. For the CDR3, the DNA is TGTGCCAGCAGCCCACTCGGGACTAGCAGAAACCAGTACTTC. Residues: CASSPLGTSRNQYF. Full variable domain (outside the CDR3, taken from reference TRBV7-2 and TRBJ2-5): GAGVSQSPSNKVTEKGKDVELRCDPISGHTALYWYRQSLGQGLEFLIYFQGNSAPDKSGLPSDRFSAERTGGSVSTLTIQRTQQEDSAVYLCASSPLGTSRNQYFGPGTRLLVL.

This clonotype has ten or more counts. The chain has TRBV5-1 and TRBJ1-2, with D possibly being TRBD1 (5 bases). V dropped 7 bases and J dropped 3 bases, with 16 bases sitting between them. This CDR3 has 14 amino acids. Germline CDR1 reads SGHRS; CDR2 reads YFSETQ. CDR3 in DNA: TGCGCCAGCGCTCAAGCGGTGGGGGACTATGGCTACACCTTC. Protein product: CASAQAVGDYGYTF.

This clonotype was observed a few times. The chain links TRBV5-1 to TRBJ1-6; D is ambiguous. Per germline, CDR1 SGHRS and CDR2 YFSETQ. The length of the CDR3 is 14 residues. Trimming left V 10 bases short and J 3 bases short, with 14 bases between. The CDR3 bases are TGCGCCTCAGCAAGTCACGGCTATAATTCACCCCTCCACTTT. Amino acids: CASASHGYNSPLHF.

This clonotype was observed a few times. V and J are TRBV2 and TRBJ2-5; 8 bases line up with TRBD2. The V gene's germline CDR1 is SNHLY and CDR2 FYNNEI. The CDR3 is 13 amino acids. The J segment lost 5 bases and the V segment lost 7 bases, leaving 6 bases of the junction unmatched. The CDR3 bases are TGTGCCAGCATAAGCGGGAGAGAGGAGACCCAGTACTTC. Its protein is CASISGREETQYF.

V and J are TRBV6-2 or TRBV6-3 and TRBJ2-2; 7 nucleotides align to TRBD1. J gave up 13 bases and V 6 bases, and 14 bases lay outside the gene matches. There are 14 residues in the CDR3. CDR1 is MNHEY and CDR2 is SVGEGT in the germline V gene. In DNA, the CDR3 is TGTGCCAGCAGCATGACAGGGCCAGCCCGAGGGCTGTTTTTT. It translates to CASSMTGPARGLFF.